The 4 T cell receptor beta chains reported below all come from one sample, sequenced in a study of vaccination effects on CD4 cells after COVID-19 (dated by TCRdb to 2022 to 2024). These receptors' antigens are unknown. To identify antigen-specific CD4+ T cell clonotypes by their expansion, the ViraFEST assay first stimulated PBMC with viral peptide pools and then applied TCR sequencing. After around 10 days of culture, CD4+ T cells were isolated with the EasySep CD4+ T cell isolation kit. PCR-confirmed SARS-CoV-2 infection had occurred in convalescent patients between March and December 2020, before the Alpha, Beta and Delta variants emerged in the United States. Two doses of either the BNT162b2 or the mRNA-1273 mRNA SARS-CoV-2 vaccine were administered to participants. The protocol used for the library was the immunoSEQ multiplex PCR assay. Imported from immuneACCESS, the table was reduced by TCRdb to in-frame sequences with V and J called. These copies leave out some clones; in studies compared against another copy, an unresolved V gene accounts for under half, and the cause of the remainder is not known. The sample data list roughly 17,000 clones, and about 70% of these were observed just once. Jointly, the top ten make up under 25% of the sample.

The material sequenced was CD4+ T cells from PBMCs cultured with SARS-CoV-2 spike peptides, taken after COVID-19 vaccination. The cell subset or site label corresponds to: SARS-CoV-2 spike overlapping peptide pool stimulation. These TCRs come from a human donor who had a prior SARS-CoV-2 infection.

This clone was counted a single time. J is TRBJ2-3 and V is TRBV24-1, with D perhaps matching TRBD1 (6 bases). Trimming removed 1 base from V and 10 bases from J, with 26 bases in between. The CDR3 has 18 amino acids. Looked up from germline, CDR1 is KGHDR and CDR2 is SFDVKD. The CDR3 spells CATSDFSRGGESIGAQYF. CDR3 bases: TGTGCCACCAGTGATTTTAGTAGAGGGGGAGAGTCGATTGGTGCGCAGTATTTT.

The chain carries TRBV11-2 and TRBJ1-2; no firm D call. This CDR3 is 14 amino acids long. V lost 1 base, J lost 2 bases, and 8 bases lay in between. Germline V gene data show CDR1 as SGHAT and CDR2 as FQNNGV. The CDR3 DNA is TGTGCCAGCAGCTTAGTGGTCCAGAACTATGGCTACACCTTC. Protein product: CASSLVVQNYGYTF. The whole variable domain, remainder taken from reference TRBV11-2 and TRBJ1-2, is EAGVAQSPRYKIIEKRQSVAFWCNPISGHATLYWYQQILGQGPKLLIQFQNNGVVDDSQLPKDRFSAERLKGVDSTLKIQPAKLEDSAVYLCASSLVVQNYGYTFGSGTRLTVV.

The chain couples TRBV13 to TRBJ2-1; D may be TRBD1 or TRBD2 (5 bases each). CDR1 PRHDT and CDR2 FYEKMQ come from the germline V gene (reference sequence). This CDR3 contains 14 residues. V dropped 2 bases and J dropped 11 bases, with 16 bases sitting between them. The DNA of the CDR3 is TGTGCCAGCAGCTTAACCCCTTTCGGGGCCCAGCAGTTCTTC. This encodes CASSLTPFGAQQFF.

The V gene is TRBV13, the J gene TRBJ2-3; 10 bases are shared with TRBD1. The V and J ends lost 5 bases and 3 bases, in that order; junction bases with no gene match: 8. The CDR3 has 16 amino acids. Germline lookup yields CDR1 PRHDT and CDR2 FYEKMQ (reference sequence). DNA of the CDR3: TGTGCCAGCAGCAGAAGGACAGGGGGTGCAACAGATACGCAGTATTTT. Protein sequence: CASSRRTGGATDTQYF.